This T cell receptor (beta chain) was sequenced during a study of blood T cell repertoires in COVID-19. Repertoires were generated with immunoSEQ multiplex PCR, while TCRdb's copy carries only in-frame clones and drops some. The sample contains roughly 97,000 clones, roughly 80% of which appear only once. There are 17 residues in the CDR3. The junction had 6 bases not matched to a gene; V was cut back by 0 bases and J by 3 bases. The V call is TRBV5-3, the J call TRBJ2-2; 9 bases match TRBD2. TRBV5-3 is reported as an ORF; its role is uncertain. Sequencing used peripheral blood. The sequence came from a man aged 60 to 75 with acute or convalescent COVID-19. This CDR3 reads CARSLVSGRNHTGELFF. DNA of the CDR3: TGTGCCAGAAGCTTGGTTAGCGGGAGAAACCACACCGGGGAGCTGTTTTTT.